A selection of T cell receptor beta chains follows, all from one sample in a study of blood T cell repertoires in COVID-19. Produced via immunoSEQ multiplex PCR; TCRdb's table is partial and in-frame only. The sample has over 200,000 clones, 70% to 90% seen once; the top ten hold 12%. The source material was peripheral blood. These TCRs come from a woman younger than 30 who had recovered from COVID-19. CDR3s include the opening cysteine and the closing phenylalanine or tryptophan. The order of the fields is J gene, D gene, V gene, clone size, CDR3 DNA, CDR3 protein. A D gene is named only where the DNA matches it firmly. The size entry is marked missing in some rows and otherwise reads once, few, many or a size class.

>TRBJ2-2|TRBD1|TRBV11-2|NA
TGTGCCAGCTCCTTTGGAACTAATACAGGGGACACCGGGGAGCTGTTTTTT
CASSFGTNTGDTGELFF
>TRBJ1-5|TRBD1|TRBV5-6|NA
TGTGCCAGCAGCTGGGGGACAGGGAGCAATCAGCCCCAGCATTTT
CASSWGTGSNQPQHF
>TRBJ2-2|TRBD2|TRBV28|NA
TGTGCCAGCAGTCCCCGACTAGCGGGAGAGACCGGGGAGCTGTTTTTT
CASSPRLAGETGELFF
>TRBJ1-4|TRBD1|TRBV6-5|NA
TGTGCCAGCAGTTACTCGAATGCAGGGGGGAGTGAAAAACTGTTTTTT
CASSYSNAGGSEKLFF
>TRBJ1-2|NA|TRBV30|once
TGTGCCTGGAGTGTACGAAGAACAGCCTTC
CAWSVRRTAF
>TRBJ2-4|NA|TRBV12-3/TRBV12-4|NA
TGTGCCAGCGGCACGAGCGAAAACATTCAGTACTTC
CASGTSENIQYF
>TRBJ2-6|TRBD2|TRBV19|NA
TGTGCCAGTAGGCGGACTAGCGGGAGTTCTGGGGCCAACGTCCTGACTTTC
CASRRTSGSSGANVLTF
>TRBJ2-5|TRBD2|TRBV7-2|NA
TGTGCCAGCAGCTTAGTTAGCGGGATGGCGGAGACCCAGTACTTC
CASSLVSGMAETQYF
>TRBJ2-7|NA|TRBV14|NA
TGTGCCAGCAGCCATGCTAGCACCTCCTACGAGCAGTACTTC
CASSHASTSYEQYF
>TRBJ2-7|NA|TRBV6-2/TRBV6-3|NA
TGTGCCAGCAGTTACGTGGACTTGCCCTACGAGCAGTACTTC
CASSYVDLPYEQYF
>TRBJ2-7|NA|TRBV6-6|NA
TGTGCCAGCAGTTACTCCTCAGGGGGGTCCTACGAGCAGTACTTC
CASSYSSGGSYEQYF
>TRBJ1-1|TRBD1|TRBV5-6|NA
TGTGCCAGCAGCACGCTGGACAGGGGAATCGCTGAAGCTTTCTTT
CASSTLDRGIAEAFF
>TRBJ2-1|NA|TRBV13|few
TGTGCCAGCAGCCTTCGACAGTCGAGCTCCTACAATGAGCAGTTCTTC
CASSLRQSSSYNEQFF
>TRBJ1-1|NA|TRBV6-5|NA
TGTGCCAGCAGCTATCAGGGGAGTAACGCTTTCTTT
CASSYQGSNAFF
>TRBJ1-4|NA|TRBV29-1|NA
TGCAGCATTGCAGACAGCGGAAAACTGTTTTTT
CSIADSGKLFF
>TRBJ2-7|TRBD2|TRBV4-2|NA
TGTGCCAGCAGCCCCGGGGGGGCGCGTTCCGCCTACGAGCAGTACTTC
CASSPGGARSAYEQYF
>TRBJ1-2|TRBD1|TRBV7-2|NA
TGTGCCAGCAGCCTATCCGGACAGGTCCCCTATGGCTACACCTTC
CASSLSGQVPYGYTF
>TRBJ2-3|NA|TRBV11-2|NA
TGTGCCAGCAGCTTAGGAGCGGGCACAGATACGCAGTATTTT
CASSLGAGTDTQYF
>TRBJ1-2|NA|TRBV7-9|NA
TGTGCCAGCAGCAATCAGGGCGCAGTTGATGGCTACACCTTC
CASSNQGAVDGYTF
>TRBJ2-2|TRBD2|TRBV5-1|NA
TGCGCCAGCAGCCCAAGCGGGAGGGACACCGGGGAGCTGTTTTTT
CASSPSGRDTGELFF
>TRBJ1-2|TRBD1|TRBV27|NA
TGTGCCAGCAGTTTGGGGACAGGGAGCTATGGCTACACCTTC
CASSLGTGSYGYTF
>TRBJ2-7|NA|TRBV2|NA
TGTGCCAGCAGTGAGCGAGGTTTCCGCGAGCAGTACTTC
CASSERGFREQYF
>TRBJ2-5|NA|TRBV7-9|once
TGTGCCAGCAGCTCCAGGGGCCCTTACCAAGAGACCCAGTACTTC
CASSSRGPYQETQYF
>TRBJ1-1|TRBD1|TRBV30|once
TGTGCCTGGAGTCCAGGGACAGTGAACACTGAAGCTTTCTTT
CAWSPGTVNTEAFF
>TRBJ2-2|NA|TRBV30|NA
TGTGCCTGGAGCCCAGGGGGGGAGCTGTTTTTT
CAWSPGGELFF
>TRBJ1-2|NA|TRBV2|NA
TGTGCCAGCAGTGAGTGGGGGGTCGATGGCTACACCTTC
CASSEWGVDGYTF
>TRBJ1-2|NA|TRBV7-2|NA
TGTGCCAGCAGCCAGGACAGAAACATCTATGGCTACACCTTC
CASSQDRNIYGYTF
>TRBJ1-2|NA|TRBV28|NA
TGTGCCAGCAGTCCCCCGCCCGGGAGCTACCCATATTATGGCTACACCTTC
CASSPPPGSYPYYGYTF
>TRBJ1-1|NA|TRBV18|NA
TGTGCCAGCTCAGGGGCCCCGGGTTTGGCTTTCTTT
CASSGAPGLAFF
>TRBJ2-5|TRBD1|TRBV6-5|NA
TGTGCCAGCCAAGAGGACAGGGGGTTTCAGGAGACCCAGTACTTC
CASQEDRGFQETQYF
>TRBJ2-5|TRBD2|TRBV5-4|NA
TGTGCCAGCAGCGCGGGACTAGCGGGATCCTTAGGGCCTCAAGAGACCCAGTACTTC
CASSAGLAGSLGPQETQYF
>TRBJ2-7|TRBD2|TRBV5-4|NA
TGTGCCAGCAGCTTGTTCCTAGCGGGAGACGAGCAGTACTTC
CASSLFLAGDEQYF
>TRBJ2-1|NA|TRBV15|NA
TGTGCCACCAGCAGACAGTACGCGACAGGGAGGCCCTACAATGAGCAGTTCTTC
CATSRQYATGRPYNEQFF